The 26 T cell receptor beta chains reported below all come from one sample, sequenced in a study of T-cell memory formation after mild COVID-19. MiXCR, run by TCRdb on the 5' RACE reads, gives a single entry per CDR3 protein. Of 350,000 or so distinct CDR3 sequences in the sample, approximately 21% were seen once. What was sequenced was PBMCs or a T cell subset sorted from them (not recorded which). The receptors stem from an adult woman who had mild COVID-19 (a few samples of this study predate the infection). Cell type and time point are not known.

The V gene is TRBV15, the J gene TRBJ1-5, with 7 bases that match TRBD1. V lost 5 bases and J lost 2; bases outside the gene matches: 6. CDR1 is LNHNV, CDR2 YYDKDF, per germline (reference sequence). CDR3 size: 15 residues. CDR3 nucleotides: TGTGCCACCAGCGGGGGCAGGGGGGGCAATCAGCCCCAGCATTTT. Translation gives CATSGGRGGNQPQHF. The complete variable domain, with remaining parts taken from reference TRBV15 and TRBJ1-5, reads DAMVIQNPRYQVTQFGKPVTLSCSQTLNHNVMYWYQQKSSQAPKLLFHYYDKDFNNEADTPDNFQSRRPNTSFCFLDIRSPGLGDTAMYLCATSGGRGGNQPQHFGDGTRLSIL.

The chain joins TRBV20-1 to TRBJ2-3; D remains ambiguous. Germline lookup yields CDR1 DFQATT and CDR2 SNEGSKA (reference sequence). Trimming cost V 6 bases and J 6 bases, with 13 bases left between them. The CDR3 loop spans 12 amino acids. The CDR3 DNA reads as TGCAGTGCCATGTCCTCCAGGGATACGCAGTATTTT. Translation gives CSAMSSRDTQYF.

The rearrangement uses TRBV5-1 and TRBJ2-7; 8 bases match TRBD1. CDR1 is SGHRS and CDR2 is YFSETQ in the germline V gene. The CDR3 is 15 amino acids. With V trimmed by 4 bases and J by 2 bases, 8 bases remained unmatched. The CDR3 spells CASSGGQAETYEQYF. The CDR3 DNA reads as TGCGCCAGCAGCGGGGGACAGGCGGAAACCTACGAGCAGTACTTC.

The CDR3 bases are TGCAGTGCTAGAGTCGGACAGGGGTTGGCAGATACGCAGTATTTT. Translation: CSARVGQGLADTQYF. The J gene is TRBJ2-3, the V gene TRBV20-1; TRBD1 agrees at 9 bases. Losses at the gene ends were 1 base for V and 4 bases for J; bases not matched to a gene: 6. CDR1 and CDR2 (germline): DFQATT, SNEGSKA (reference sequence). CDR3 size: 15 residues.

This clonotype was picked up a small number of times. The rearrangement uses TRBV15 and TRBJ2-1; D may match TRBD1 or TRBD2 (5 bases each). The V and J ends lost 3 bases and 0 bases respectively, with 9 bases between them. This CDR3 region has 15 residues. CDR1 is LNHNV, CDR2 YYDKDF, per germline (reference sequence). The CDR3 region is CATSSAGTSYNEQFF. CDR3 sequence (DNA): TGTGCCACCAGCAGCGCTGGGACCTCCTACAATGAGCAGTTCTTC. The variable domain in full, with the rest retrieved from reference TRBV15 and TRBJ2-1, is DAMVIQNPRYQVTQFGKPVTLSCSQTLNHNVMYWYQQKSSQAPKLLFHYYDKDFNNEADTPDNFQSRRPNTSFCFLDIRSPGLGDTAMYLCATSSAGTSYNEQFFGPGTRLTVL.

This chain links TRBV7-8 with TRBJ1-2; D is uncertain. Germline values: CDR1 SGHVS, CDR2 FQNEAQ. The CDR3 totals 16 residues. With 1 base removed from V and 0 bases from J, the gap between germline ends came to 12 bases. The CDR3 DNA reads TGTGCCAGCAGCTTAGTGGGAAACGGGGCTAACTATGGCTACACCTTC. It specifies CASSLVGNGANYGYTF.

The chain is built from TRBV4-1 and TRBJ2-7; tentatively, D is TRBD1 (5 bases). Trimming pared 3 bases from V and 3 bases from J, leaving 15 bases between. Germline loops: CDR1 MGHRA, CDR2 YSYEKL. The CDR3 has 15 amino acids. CDR3 sequence: CASSHPTARHYEQYF. The DNA of the CDR3 is TGCGCCAGCAGCCACCCGACAGCCAGGCACTACGAGCAGTACTTC.

The chain links TRBV9 to TRBJ1-1, with TRBD1 matching over 7 bases. Germline CDR1 reads SGDLS; CDR2 reads YYNGEE. The CDR3 runs 16 residues. V lost 2 bases to trimming and J lost 1 base; unmatched junction nucleotides: 8. The CDR3 loop is CASSVEDRAQNTEAFF. Here the CDR3 DNA reads TGTGCCAGCAGCGTCGAAGACAGGGCTCAGAACACTGAAGCTTTCTTT.

This clonotype was recorded at least ten times. The chain combines TRBV11-2 with TRBJ2-2; tentatively, D is TRBD2 (6 bases). Germline V gene sequence: CDR1 SGHAT, CDR2 FQNNGV. The CDR3 runs 18 residues. Trimming cost V 2 bases and J 2 bases, with 18 bases left between them. In nucleotides, the CDR3 is TGTGCCAGCAGCTTATTTCCCTCCGCGGGGCTAAACACCGGGGAGCTGTTTTTT. Translation: CASSLFPSAGLNTGELFF.

This clonotype was seen a few times. This chain joins TRBV12-3 or TRBV12-4 and TRBJ1-5, with unresolved D. This CDR3 has 15 amino acids. Trimming left V 1 base short and J 1 base short, with 8 bases between. The CDR3, as DNA: TGTGCCAGCAGTTTAGGGGAAGGGAGCAATCAGCCCCAGCATTTT. Residues: CASSLGEGSNQPQHF.

The gene calls are TRBV7-2 and TRBJ2-2; D is possibly TRBD2 (5 bases). The germline V gene has CDR1 SGHTA and CDR2 FQGNSA. Between the trimmed V and J ends, which lost 6 bases and 4 bases, there was a span of 12 bases. The CDR3 has 14 amino acids. The CDR3 is CASSQWRSTGELFF. The CDR3 region has the DNA TGTGCCAGCAGTCAGTGGAGGTCCACCGGGGAGCTGTTTTTT.

This clonotype came up a few times. The genes are TRBV9 and TRBJ2-1; D is unclear. Germline CDR1 SGDLS, CDR2 YYNGEE. This CDR3 comprises 12 residues. Deletions cut 0 bases from V and 9 bases from J, with 7 bases between. CDR3 DNA sequence: TGTGCCAGCAGCGTAGACTTAGGTGAGCAGTTCTTC. Translation gives CASSVDLGEQFF.

This clonotype was detected only a few times. This rearrangement joins TRBV7-8 to TRBJ1-5; D not resolved. The CDR3 runs to 13 residues. Trimming left V 3 bases short and J 5 bases short, with 8 bases between. The germline V gene encodes CDR1 SGHVS and CDR2 FQNEAQ. CDR3 residues: CASSFQDDQPQHF. The CDR3 bases are TGTGCCAGCAGCTTCCAGGACGATCAGCCCCAGCATTTT.

This clonotype occurred a few times. The chain recombines TRBV7-9 with TRBJ2-1; 8 nucleotides align to TRBD1. V shed 5 bases and J 5 bases; nucleotides not matched to a gene: 11. The CDR3 spans 16 residues. Germline values: CDR1 SEHNR, CDR2 FQNEAQ (reference sequence). CDR3 in amino acids: CASSVAGTGVNNEQFF. The CDR3 DNA is TGTGCCAGCAGCGTCGCCGGGACAGGCGTTAACAATGAGCAGTTCTTC.

The chain combines TRBV14 with TRBJ1-1; D not certain. Per the germline V gene, CDR1 is SGHDN and CDR2 is FVKESK. Trimming cost V 1 base and J 4 bases, with 7 bases left between them. This CDR3 spans 13 amino acids. For the CDR3, the DNA is TGTGCCAGCAGCCAAGCGGGGTTCACTGAAGCTTTCTTT. Translation gives CASSQAGFTEAFF.

This clonotype was observed a handful of times. The rearrangement links TRBV6-2 or TRBV6-3 to TRBJ1-1; D gene unclear. This CDR3 has 14 amino acids. V was trimmed by 2 bases and J by 3 bases, leaving 10 bases between them. CDR1 and CDR2 (germline): MNHEY, SVGEGT. CDR3 DNA: TGTGCCAGCAGTTACGCAGGAGCTTACACTGAAGCTTTCTTT. It is translated as CASSYAGAYTEAFF.

This sequence joins TRBV20-1 and TRBJ1-2; D ambiguous. Trimming cost V 6 bases and J 6 bases, with 17 bases left between them. Germline lookup yields CDR1 DFQATT and CDR2 SNEGSKA (reference sequence). This CDR3 spans 13 amino acids. For the CDR3, the DNA is TGCAGTGCAGAGACGGGGAGGTGGGATGGCTACACCTTC. Protein sequence: CSAETGRWDGYTF.

The rearrangement joins TRBV12-3 or TRBV12-4 to TRBJ1-1, with a possible D match to TRBD1 (6 bases). The V gene lost 5 bases and the J gene lost 1 base, with 11 bases spanning the gap. The CDR3 sequence is 14 residues long. In DNA form, the CDR3 reads TGTGCCAGCAGTCGCGGAGGGGGGAACACTGAAGCTTTCTTT. This sequence encodes CASSRGGGNTEAFF.

This clonotype was recorded a few times. V and J are TRBV6-5 and TRBJ2-1, with D possibly TRBD2 on 6 matching bases. CDR3 length: 12 residues. Germline values: CDR1 MNHEY, CDR2 SVGAGI. With 6 bases removed from V and 8 bases from J, the gap between germline ends came to 11 bases. Here the CDR3 reads CASRRGIDEQFF. The CDR3 region has the DNA TGTGCCAGCAGACGGGGGATAGATGAGCAGTTCTTC.

The genes are TRBV4-2 and TRBJ2-1; 7 bases map to TRBD2. This CDR3 spans 16 amino acids. The ends lost 1 base at V and 2 bases at J; junction bases unmatched: 5. The germline gives CDR1 LGHNA, CDR2 YNFKEQ. The DNA for the CDR3 is TGTGCCAGCAGCCAAGGTACGGGAGGCACCTACAATGAGCAGTTCTTC. Translated: CASSQGTGGTYNEQFF.

This clonotype was seen many times. This chain joins TRBV21-1 and TRBJ2-7; the table gives TRBD1 as D, unverified against the DNA. TRBV21-1 is given as a pseudogene. This CDR3 has 15 amino acids. The CDR3 loop is CASSSSGGRWIGQYF. As DNA, the CDR3 is TGTGCCAGCAGCTCCTCCGGGGGCAGGTGGATTGGGCAGTACTTC.

This clonotype was seen a few times. The chain links TRBV6-2 or TRBV6-3 to TRBJ2-3; tentative D call: TRBD1 (6 bases). Trimming shortened V by 4 bases and J by 0 bases, and 23 bases separated the two germline ends. Germline V CDR1 and CDR2: MNHEY, SVGEGT. The CDR3 is made up of 19 amino acids. The CDR3 here is CASSSPRDTEEASTDTQYF. The CDR3 DNA follows: TGTGCCAGCAGTTCCCCCCGGGACACCGAGGAGGCTAGCACAGATACGCAGTATTTT.

This clonotype was observed a few times. The chain carries TRBV11-3 and TRBJ2-7; TRBD2 aligns across 9 bases. Germline CDR1 SGHNT, CDR2 YENEEA. The CDR3 has 14 residues. Trimming at V came to 2 bases and at J to 3 bases, leaving 2 bases not matched to a gene. The CDR3 here is CASSLIAGDYEQYF. CDR3 bases: TGTGCCAGCAGCTTAATAGCGGGAGACTACGAGCAGTACTTC.

This clonotype was seen many times. The V gene is TRBV7-3, the J gene TRBJ1-2; D is possibly TRBD1 (5 bases). Trimming took 3 bases from V and 8 from J, leaving 16 bases between them. This CDR3 is 14 amino acids long. From germline, CDR1 is SGHTA and CDR2 FQGTGA. CDR3 amino acids: CASSFGPGTEGYTF. The CDR3 DNA is TGTGCCAGCAGCTTTGGTCCTGGGACGGAGGGCTACACCTTC.

This clonotype showed up many times. The chain has TRBV7-9 and TRBJ2-1; D remains ambiguous. The CDR3 is 14 amino acids. Trimming shortened V by 3 bases and J by 0 bases, and 6 bases separated the two germline ends. Germline V gene sequence: CDR1 SEHNR, CDR2 FQNEAQ (reference sequence). DNA for the CDR3: TGTGCCAGCAGCTTTCAGAGCTCCTACAATGAGCAGTTCTTC. It is translated as CASSFQSSYNEQFF.

The genes are TRBV6-6 and TRBJ2-5; 9 nucleotides line up with TRBD1. Trimming at V came to 3 bases and at J to 9 bases, leaving 14 bases not matched to a gene. There are 16 residues in the CDR3. Germline V gene data show CDR1 as MNHNY and CDR2 as SVGAGI (reference sequence). The CDR3 DNA follows: TGTGCCAGCAGTTATCTGGGACAGGGTTTCACGGGAGCCCAGTACTTC. Translated: CASSYLGQGFTGAQYF.